Below are 18 T cell receptor beta chains sequenced from a single sample in a study of T cells expressing NK-cell markers. TCRdb re-called the 5' RACE reads and gives one entry per CDR3 protein, without DNA. Here the sample table reports over 200,000 distinct CDR3 sequences. Sequencing input: blood T cells: a sorted CD56 or NKG2C T cell subset, CD4+ or CD8+ T cells, or bulk PBMC T cells (not recorded which). These receptors came from a man aged 18 to 30 in good health.

The chain's CDR3 is CSALGLAGAHSTDTQYF. The chain uses TRBV20-1 and TRBJ2-3; without DNA, the TCRdb call of TRBD2 cannot be checked. Germline-derived CDR1 and CDR2 are DFQATT and SNEGSKA (reference sequence). The CDR3 contains 17 residues.

This chain joins TRBV30 and TRBJ2-7. CDR3 length: 11 residues. Germline V gene data show CDR1 as GTSNPN and CDR2 as SVGIG (reference sequence). This chain's CDR3 is CAWMDRGEQYF. Full variable domain (remainder filled in from reference TRBV30 and TRBJ2-7): SQTIHQWPATLVQPVGSPLSLECTVEGTSNPNLYWYRQAAGRGLQLLFYSVGIGQISSEVPQNLSASRPQDRQFILSSKKLLLSDSGFYLCAWMDRGEQYFGPGTRLTVT.

The genes are TRBV19 and TRBJ1-5; TCRdb gives TRBD1 as the D gene, but with no DNA this cannot be confirmed. The CDR3 runs to 13 residues. Germline loops: CDR1 LNHDA, CDR2 SQIVND (reference sequence). The CDR3 reads CASSKGGEGPQHF. The whole variable domain, remainder taken from reference TRBV19 and TRBJ1-5, is DGGITQSPKYLFRKEGQNVTLSCEQNLNHDAMYWYRQDPGQGLRLIYYSQIVNDFQKGDIAEGYSVSREKKESFPLTVTSAQKNPTAFYLCASSKGGEGPQHFGDGTRLSIL.

The rearrangement links TRBV20-1 to TRBJ2-6; the TCRdb call, TRBD1, lacks DNA for checking. The germline gives CDR1 DFQATT, CDR2 SNEGSKA (reference sequence). CDR3 length: 18 residues. This CDR3 is CSARDPQTGGTGANVLTF.

V usage is TRBV12-3 or TRBV12-4 and J usage is TRBJ2-4; TCRdb gives TRBD1 as the D gene, but with no DNA this cannot be confirmed. This CDR3 has 15 amino acids. The chain's CDR3 is CASSLGFEWGSIQYF.

The chain recombines TRBV2 with TRBJ2-1; the D gene TCRdb calls, TRBD2, cannot be checked with no DNA. Germline lookup yields CDR1 SNHLY and CDR2 FYNNEI. This CDR3 region has 16 residues. The CDR3 spells CASSLAGTSINNEQFF.

CDR3 amino acids: CASSLEPTGTQYF. The rearrangement uses TRBV5-1 and TRBJ2-3. The CDR3 sequence is 13 residues long. Germline loops: CDR1 SGHRS, CDR2 YFSETQ. Using reference TRBV5-1 and TRBJ2-3 for the parts outside the CDR3, the full variable domain is KAGVTQTPRYLIKTRGQQVTLSCSPISGHRSVSWYQQTPGQGLQFLFEYFSETQRNKGNFPGRFSGRQFSNSRSEMNVSTLELGDSALYLCASSLEPTGTQYFGPGTRLTVL.

The chain has TRBV28 and TRBJ2-1; TCRdb names TRBD1, which stays unverified in the absence of DNA. Germline assignment: CDR1 MDHEN and CDR2 SYDVKM. The CDR3 has 14 residues. The CDR3 loop is CASLNVRSGHEQFF.

The V and J genes are TRBV9 and TRBJ2-5; with no DNA, the TCRdb D assignment of TRBD1 cannot be verified. This CDR3 region has 14 residues. Germline CDR1 SGDLS, CDR2 YYNGEE. CDR3 sequence: CASSVDRGKETQYF. Supplemented by reference TRBV9 and TRBJ2-5, the full variable domain reads DSGVTQTPKHLITATGQRVTLRCSPRSGDLSVYWYQQSLDQGLQFLIQYYNGEERAKGNILERFSAQQFPDLHSELNLSSLELGDSALYFCASSVDRGKETQYFGPGTRLLVL.

This sequence joins TRBV6-5 and TRBJ2-7; TCRdb names TRBD1, which stays unverified in the absence of DNA. The CDR3 extends over 14 amino acids. The germline gives CDR1 MNHEY, CDR2 SVGAGI. CDR3 residues: CASSFGQGSNEQYF.

The chain carries TRBV2 and TRBJ2-1; TCRdb's D gene call, TRBD1, goes unchecked for lack of DNA. Looked up from germline, CDR1 is SNHLY and CDR2 is FYNNEI. The CDR3 has 14 residues. CDR3 protein: CASSWDRDRNEQFF.

J is TRBJ2-1 and V is TRBV5-5. Germline CDR1 SGHKS, CDR2 YYEKEE (reference sequence). CDR3 size: 13 residues. This CDR3 reads CASSFRLSNEQFF.

The genes are TRBV27 and TRBJ1-1; checking the TCRdb D call of TRBD1 is not possible without DNA. Looked up from germline, CDR1 is MNHEY and CDR2 is SMNVEV (reference sequence). This CDR3 spans 18 amino acids. CDR3 sequence: CASSRWKGQGPSETEAFF.

The chain uses TRBV6-1 and TRBJ2-4; there is no DNA to check the TCRdb D call of TRBD1. The germline V gene encodes CDR1 MNHNS and CDR2 SASEGT. The CDR3 has 14 residues. CDR3 protein: CASSPPGGGPIQYF.

The chain employs TRBV20-1 and TRBJ2-5. The CDR3 runs 12 residues. CDR1 and CDR2 from the germline V gene are DFQATT and SNEGSKA (reference sequence). CDR3 loop: CSARILGETQYF.

This chain links TRBV5-1 with TRBJ2-1; TCRdb calls TRBD1, which cannot be checked without DNA. The CDR3 runs 15 residues. Germline CDR1 and CDR2: SGHRS and YFSETQ. The chain's CDR3 is CASSPETGWNNEQFF.

The chain carries TRBV18 and TRBJ2-1. Looked up from germline, CDR1 is KGHSH and CDR2 is LQKENI. The CDR3 sequence is 16 residues long. CDR3: CASSLQGSSSYNEQFF.

The rearrangement uses TRBV5-1 and TRBJ2-1; TCRdb's D call of TRBD2 is untestable without DNA. Germline values: CDR1 SGHRS, CDR2 YFSETQ. The CDR3 is 13 amino acids. The CDR3 sequence: CASSWSGGNEQFF.